This note documents a single T cell receptor beta chain sequence. There is no known antigen for this receptor. Base qualities are missing; no much larger clone stands one base away. Collaborating institutions collected whole blood in K2EDTA tubes following their own protocols. For TCRbeta analysis, collaborators shipped samples in one of three forms: frozen whole blood, isolated PBMCs, or DNA extracted from either of those sample types. This entry is derived from a study of blood T cell repertoires in COVID-19 (dated by TCRdb to 2018 to 2021). The study in broad terms: Samples covering the acute and convalescent phases of COVID-19 were provided by collaborators in the United States, Italy and Spain. The prospective study material was composed of cDNA or gDNA derived from T cells, B-cell-depleted T cells, or PBMCs. The repertoires were made available in a free public database intended to serve as a resource for research on the immune response to SARS-CoV-2. A de-identified subject ID, COVID-19 status, age in years and sex were almost always included in the sample metadata. HLA class I and class II types, where available, came from metadata supplied by the sample provider rather than from assay-based typing. Subjects who had been exposed to COVID-19, were actively infected with it, or had recovered from it provided the deeply sampled blood TCRbeta repertoires that made up the dataset. The samples were drawn from two sources: the first 160 participants of the ongoing ImmuneRACE study, and fewer than 1,500 subjects contributed by 6 global collaborators.

Results the study describes overall, beyond this receptor: Clinical and demographic metadata were provided uncurated, with the amount varying by source and participant.

TCRbeta CDR3 regions were amplified from genomic DNA using the immunoSEQ Assay, a bias-controlled multiplex PCR. Under the source paper's analysis protocol: The number of nucleated cells in each sample was estimated by amplification of reference gene primers within the assay. Sequence reads were collapsed and filtered to measure the absolute abundance of every unique TCRbeta CDR3 rearrangement. For each sample, productive Simpson clonality was calculated by taking the square root of Simpson's diversity index across productive rearrangements. What TCRdb holds here is the immuneACCESS table cut down to in-frame rearrangements. Part of the clones is not present; checked against another copy, under half of the missing clones reflect an unresolved V gene, and the others are unexplained. D and trimming were read from the DNA, whereas the V and J calls and clone size are those reported in that table. The sample data list about 120,000 clones, and over 65% of these were observed just once. Clones ranked in the top ten supply about 5% of the sample.

CDR1 and CDR2 were assigned from the germline V gene (reference sequence) as LNHDA and SQIVND. Measured from the cysteine to the phenylalanine, the CDR3 is 13 residues long. CDR3 DNA only is kept here, 39 bases in frame from base 1. The V end loses 5 bases and the J end loses 4 bases, and a stretch of 11 bases separates them. The rearranged chain carries TRBV19 and TRBJ1-1, with the D gene not clear enough to name. The sequence came from a woman between 70 and 85 years old with acute or convalescent COVID-19. The sequenced sample was peripheral blood. The DNA sequence is as follows: TGTGCCAGTAGTCCGGGTCTGAGCACTGAAGCTTTCTTT. This sequence encodes CASSPGLSTEAFF.